The T cell receptor (beta chain) under discussion was sequenced for a study of T cell changes during pregnancy in multiple sclerosis. Germline CDR1 and CDR2: SGHDT and YYEEEE. Trimming took 4 bases from V and 12 from J, leaving 13 bases between them. The CDR3 loop spans 12 amino acids. Using immunoSEQ multiplex PCR, the repertoire was profiled, and TCRdb retains in-frame clones only, with some absent. The sample lists around 26,000 clones; 85% to 90% were seen once. This sequence joins TRBV5-6 and TRBJ2-2; D remains unclear. The sequence came from a female donor with multiple sclerosis, enrolled in a pregnancy study. The source material was CD8+ T cells from peripheral blood mononuclear cells, sampled in the second trimester of pregnancy. The CDR3 loop is CASSGPSTKLFF. Here the CDR3 DNA reads TGTGCCAGCAGCGGGCCCTCCACGAAGCTGTTTTTT.